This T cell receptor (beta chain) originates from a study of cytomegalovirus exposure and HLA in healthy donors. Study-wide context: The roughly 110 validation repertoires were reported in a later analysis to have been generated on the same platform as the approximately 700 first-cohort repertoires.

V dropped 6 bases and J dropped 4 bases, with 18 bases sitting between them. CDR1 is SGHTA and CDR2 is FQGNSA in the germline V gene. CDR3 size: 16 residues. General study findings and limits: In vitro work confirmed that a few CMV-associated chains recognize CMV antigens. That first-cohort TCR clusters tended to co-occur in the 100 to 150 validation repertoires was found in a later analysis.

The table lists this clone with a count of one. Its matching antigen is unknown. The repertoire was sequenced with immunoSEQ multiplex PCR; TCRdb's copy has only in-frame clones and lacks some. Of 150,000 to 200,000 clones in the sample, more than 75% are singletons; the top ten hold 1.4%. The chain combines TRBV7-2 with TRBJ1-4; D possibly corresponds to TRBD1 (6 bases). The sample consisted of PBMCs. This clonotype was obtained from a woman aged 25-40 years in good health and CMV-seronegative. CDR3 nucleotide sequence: TGTGCCAGCAGTCATAAGTGGGGGCGAGATAATGAAAAACTGTTTTTT. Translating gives CASSHKWGRDNEKLFF. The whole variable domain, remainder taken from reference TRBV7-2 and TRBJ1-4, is GAGVSQSPSNKVTEKGKDVELRCDPISGHTALYWYRQSLGQGLEFLIYFQGNSAPDKSGLPSDRFSAERTGGSVSTLTIQRTQQEDSAVYLCASSHKWGRDNEKLFFGSGTQLSVL.